The subject of this entry is one T cell receptor (beta chain). This sample was included in a study of blood T cell repertoires in COVID-19. Assay: immunoSEQ multiplex PCR; the TCRdb copy retains only in-frame clones and omits some. The data show 130,000 or so clones, 85% to 90% seen once. Germline CDR1 reads MDHEN; CDR2 reads SYDVKM. Trimming took 4 bases from V and 4 from J; bases not matched to a gene: 7. The CDR3 contains 14 residues. Sequencing was performed on peripheral blood. The sequence was collected from an older woman with acute or convalescent COVID-19. V usage is TRBV28 and J usage is TRBJ2-7; 7 nucleotides agree with TRBD1. The CDR3 nucleotides read TGTGCCAGCAGTTCGGGACAGACTCCTTACGAGCAGTACTTC. Translating gives CASSSGQTPYEQYF.